Sequencing of this T cell receptor beta chain was carried out in a study of spatial heterogeneity in lung cancer. About the study: Sequences of the beta chain were consistently detected in greater numbers than alpha-chain sequences.

As for this clonotype: Its antigen remains unknown.

TCR cDNA molecules were tagged individually, and each one carried a unique molecular identifier. TCRdb itself ran the 5' RACE reads through MiXCR, one entry per CDR3 protein. The sample has around 5,200 distinct CDR3 sequences, 16% seen once. Findings of the study overall: Expanded intratumoral alpha and beta TCR counts tracked tumor mutation counts.

Germline V CDR1 and CDR2: SGHVS, FNYEAQ. The CDR3 totals 16 residues. V was cut by 7 bases and J by 0 bases, with 18 bases left in between. Time point defined: sample taken at primary tumor resection. The sequences come from lung tumor tissue, collected at surgery. The origin of this receptor is a male donor with early-stage non-small cell lung cancer. The chain is built from TRBV7-6 and TRBJ2-5; D is unresolved. The CDR3 nucleotides read TGTGCCAGCACCCCCAACCAAGCCCAGTACCAAGAGACCCAGTACTTC. This encodes CASTPNQAQYQETQYF.